Shown below are 20 T cell receptor beta chains from a single sample sequenced in a study of blood T cells in healthy people across ages. The authors ran a second PCR of roughly 6 to 12 cycles using a sample-barcoded 5' primer and a J-beta primer mix. Each CDR3 protein gets one entry after TCRdb re-called the 5' RACE reads with MiXCR. The repertoire has about 1.1 million distinct CDR3 sequences, around two fifths of them found once; the top ten carry under 15%. The sample comprised blood. The receptors were sampled from a man aged 18 to 29 in good health.

The J gene is TRBJ1-2, the V gene TRBV12-3 or TRBV12-4; 8 bases line up with TRBD1. The CDR3 contains 15 residues. V gave up 6 bases and J gave up 5 bases; unmatched junction bases: 11. As DNA, the CDR3 is TGTGCCAGCAGCCCCGGACAGGGCTATATTTATGGCTACACCTTC. This translates into CASSPGQGYIYGYTF.

This chain links TRBV6-5 with TRBJ1-1; D not resolved. This CDR3 spans 17 amino acids. Germline loops: CDR1 MNHEY, CDR2 SVGAGI. Trimming pared 3 bases from V and 0 bases from J, leaving 17 bases between. The CDR3 protein is CASSYMSTPSMNTEAFF. CDR3 sequence (DNA): TGTGCCAGCAGTTATATGTCGACACCTTCCATGAACACTGAAGCTTTCTTT.

This clonotype was seen ten or more times. This chain connects TRBV3-1 to TRBJ2-3; possibly TRBD2 for D (5 bases). V gave up 4 bases and J gave up 4 bases, with 18 bases separating them. CDR3 length equals 16 residues. Per germline, CDR1 LGHDT and CDR2 YNNKEL (reference sequence). CDR3 sequence reads: CASSPSGGVYPDTQYF. DNA of the CDR3: TGTGCCAGCAGCCCTTCCGGAGGAGTGTACCCAGATACGCAGTATTTT.

The rearrangement links TRBV28 to TRBJ2-1; weak D call: TRBD2 (7 bases). This CDR3 spans 13 amino acids. V shed 6 bases and J shed 12 bases, with 18 bases lying between them. The germline V gene has CDR1 MDHEN and CDR2 SYDVKM. The CDR3 bases are TGTGCCAGCAGGAGGGGGGGCCATGTTTGGCAGTTCTTC. Protein: CASRRGGHVWQFF.

There are a few counts of this clonotype. The rearrangement uses TRBV4-1 and TRBJ1-1; D is undetermined. Germline-derived CDR1 and CDR2 are MGHRA and YSYEKL. V was shortened by 0 bases and J by 11 bases, with 19 bases between the two germline ends. The CDR3 runs to 15 residues. The CDR3 nucleotides are TGCGCCAGCAGCCAAGATTGGGTCGGCACGGGTTGGGCTTTCTTT. Translation gives CASSQDWVGTGWAFF.

J is TRBJ2-7 and V is TRBV27; TRBD2 is a possible D gene (7 bases). This CDR3 spans 14 amino acids. Trimming removed 0 bases at V and 7 bases at J, with 13 bases between. Germline-derived CDR1 and CDR2 are MNHEY and SMNVEV (reference sequence). CDR3 sequence (DNA): TGTGCCAGCAGTTTATCGAAAGGGGGGGATGAGCAGTACTTC. Translated, it gives CASSLSKGGDEQYF.

This clonotype appeared a few times. The CDR3 bases are TGTGCCAGCAGTGCCTATAGAAAAATTAGCACAGATACGCAGTATTTT. It translates to CASSAYRKISTDTQYF. V gene TRBV28 combines with J gene TRBJ2-3; unclear D gene. Trimming shortened V by 5 bases and J by 0 bases, and 15 bases separated the two germline ends. Germline V gene lookup returns CDR1 MDHEN and CDR2 SYDVKM. The length of the CDR3 is 16 residues.

This chain joins TRBV9 and TRBJ2-2; D is unclear. The germline gives CDR1 SGDLS, CDR2 YYNGEE. The CDR3 loop spans 12 amino acids. Trimming shortened V by 3 bases and J by 7 bases, and 7 bases separated the two germline ends. The chain's CDR3 is CASSGRLGELFF. In DNA form, the CDR3 reads TGTGCCAGCAGCGGTCGACTCGGGGAGCTGTTTTTT.

In this sample, this clonotype turned up a few times. The rearrangement joins TRBV20-1 to TRBJ2-1; no clear D gene. This CDR3 is 15 amino acids long. CDR1 is DFQATT, CDR2 SNEGSKA, per germline (reference sequence). V gave up 3 bases and J gave up 6 bases, with 18 bases separating them. The CDR3 is CSASGPSFNSNEQFF. In nucleotides, the CDR3 is TGCAGTGCTAGTGGCCCCTCATTTAACAGCAATGAGCAGTTCTTC.

This chain connects TRBV5-1 to TRBJ2-5, with TRBD1 matching 8 bases. CDR1 and CDR2 (germline): SGHRS, YFSETQ. This CDR3 is built from 14 residues. V gave up 7 bases and J gave up 2 bases; unmatched junction bases: 7. The CDR3, as DNA: TGCGCCAGCTGTCGGACAGGGACACAAGAGACCCAGTACTTC. It yields the protein CASCRTGTQETQYF.

A remark on this clonotype: A clone one base away is much larger, so this may be a read error. CDR3 amino acids: CASNLGLAVISGYNEQFF. For the CDR3, the DNA is TGCGCCAGCAATTTGGGACTAGCGGTTATAAGTGGATACAATGAGCAGTTCTTC. The chain joins TRBV5-1 to TRBJ2-1; 11 bases are shared with TRBD2. CDR1 SGHRS and CDR2 YFSETQ come from the germline V gene. V lost 6 bases, J lost 4 bases, and 15 bases stayed unmatched. The CDR3 extends over 18 amino acids. The variable domain in full, completed from reference TRBV5-1 and TRBJ2-1, reads KAGVTQTPRYLIKTRGQQVTLSCSPISGHRSVSWYQQTPGQGLQFLFEYFSETQRNKGNFPGRFSGRQFSNSRSEMNVSTLELGDSALYLCASNLGLAVISGYNEQFFGPGTRLTVL.

The genes are TRBV28 and TRBJ1-2, with D tentatively TRBD1 (5 bases). Germline V lookup: CDR1 MDHEN, CDR2 SYDVKM. V was trimmed by 10 bases and J by 3 bases, leaving 12 bases between them. This CDR3 is built from 12 residues. DNA of the CDR3: TGTGCCAATGCCGGGACGGACTATGGCTACACCTTC. Translating it yields CANAGTDYGYTF.

A word on this clonotype: A much more abundant neighbour one base away suggests this may be a read error. The gene calls are TRBV9 and TRBJ2-5, with D tentatively TRBD2 (5 bases). Germline-derived CDR1 and CDR2 are SGDLS and YYNGEE. The CDR3 is made up of 15 amino acids. The CDR3 here is CAGSVGGRPRETQYF. CDR3 DNA: TGTGCCGGCAGCGTAGGAGGCAGGCCTCGGGAGACCCAGTACTTC.

This clonotype occurred many times. V gene TRBV4-2 combines with J gene TRBJ1-2; TRBD1 aligns across 11 bases. Trimming at V came to 6 bases and at J to 3 bases, leaving 9 bases not matched to a gene. This CDR3 spans 16 amino acids. Germline values: CDR1 LGHNA, CDR2 YNFKEQ. The CDR3 DNA reads as TGTGCCAGCAGTCCCGGGACAGGGGGATTAGACTATGGCTACACCTTC. It translates to CASSPGTGGLDYGYTF.

V usage is TRBV28 and J usage is TRBJ1-6; D remains unclear. Trimming removed 5 bases from V and 4 bases from J, with 21 bases in between. The CDR3 is 18 amino acids. Germline V gene lookup returns CDR1 MDHEN and CDR2 SYDVKM. The CDR3 DNA sequence: TGTGCCAGCAGTCAACTCAGGCCCGGGCGGCCTTATAATTCACCCCTCCACTTT. Its protein is CASSQLRPGRPYNSPLHF.

The genes are TRBV24-1 and TRBJ2-1, with D perhaps being TRBD1 or TRBD2 (5 bases each). CDR1 and CDR2 from the germline V gene are KGHDR and SFDVKD. Trimming left V 8 bases short and J 4 bases short, with 11 bases between. This CDR3 comprises 13 residues. CDR3 nucleotides: TGTGCCACCAAGAGGGGTGCATACAATGAGCAGTTCTTC. It codes for CATKRGAYNEQFF.

The CDR3 protein is CASSQQGHPYGYTF. CDR3 coding DNA: TGTGCCAGCAGTCAACAGGGGCACCCCTATGGCTACACCTTC. This chain links TRBV12-3 or TRBV12-4 with TRBJ1-2; 7 nucleotides match TRBD1. V trimming: 5 bases; J trimming: 4 bases; junction bases outside the gene matches: 7. This CDR3 is built from 14 residues.

This clonotype was observed a handful of times. This chain uses TRBV6-1 with TRBJ2-7; 9 nucleotides line up with TRBD1. The end of the DNA fits TRBJ2-4 better, so the J call may be wrong. Germline loops: CDR1 MNHNS, CDR2 SASEGT. The CDR3 spans 18 residues. The CDR3 is CASSDMGAGTGSVTIQYF. The CDR3 nucleotides read TGTGCCAGCAGTGATATGGGCGCCGGGACAGGGTCGGTCACCATTCAGTACTTC.

This clonotype was seen more than once but under ten times. The chain carries TRBV12-3 or TRBV12-4 and TRBJ1-1; D gene uncertain. CDR3 length: 14 residues. V was clipped by 2 bases and J by 0 bases, with 7 bases between them. CDR3 DNA sequence: TGTGCCAGCAGTTTAAACACCATGAACACTGAAGCTTTCTTT. Translated: CASSLNTMNTEAFF.

This clonotype appeared many times. This rearrangement joins TRBV4-1 to TRBJ2-3; D gene uncertain. In germline, CDR1 is MGHRA, CDR2 YSYEKL. The CDR3 runs 13 residues. The V end lost 0 bases, the J end lost 4 bases, and 5 bases lay between the germline ends. This chain's CDR3 is CASSQDTPDTQYF. The CDR3 nucleotides are TGCGCCAGCAGCCAAGATACACCAGATACGCAGTATTTT.